This TCR beta chain derives from a study of blood T cell repertoires in COVID-19. A few counts support this clone. TCRdb's table, derived via immunoSEQ multiplex PCR, lists solely in-frame clones and lacks some. The top ten clones hold less than 2.5% of a sample with over 100,000 clones, 60% to 80% of them seen once. Sequencing was done on a sample of peripheral blood. The receptor was isolated from a woman aged 70-85 years with acute or convalescent COVID-19.

The CDR3 reads CATSDLETHRYNEQFF. CDR3 DNA: TGTGCCACCAGTGATCTTGAGACCCACAGGTACAATGAGCAGTTCTTC. The chain combines TRBV24-1 with TRBJ2-1; weak D call: TRBD1 (5 bases). CDR1 and CDR2 from the germline V gene are KGHDR and SFDVKD. CDR3 length: 16 residues. V was pared by 3 bases and J by 4 bases, with 15 bases between.